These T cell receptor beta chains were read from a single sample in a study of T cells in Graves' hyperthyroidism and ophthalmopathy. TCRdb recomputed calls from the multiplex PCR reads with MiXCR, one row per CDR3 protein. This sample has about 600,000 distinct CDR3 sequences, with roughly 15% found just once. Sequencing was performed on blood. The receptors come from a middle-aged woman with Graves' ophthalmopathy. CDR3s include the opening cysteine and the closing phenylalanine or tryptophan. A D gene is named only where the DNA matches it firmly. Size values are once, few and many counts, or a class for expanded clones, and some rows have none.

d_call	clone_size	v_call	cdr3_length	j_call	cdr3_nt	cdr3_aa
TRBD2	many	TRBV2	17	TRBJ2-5	TGTGCCAGCAGTGATTTGTGGTCTAGCGGGGCCCAAGAGACCCAGTACTTC	CASSDLWSSGAQETQYF
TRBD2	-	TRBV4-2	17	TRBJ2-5	TGTGCCAGCAGCCAAGACCCGACTAGCGGTGATCATGAGACCCAGTACTTC	CASSQDPTSGDHETQYF
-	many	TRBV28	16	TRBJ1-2	TGTGCCAGCAGTCCGCAGGCAGGAGGTATCGGCTATGGCTACACCTTC	CASSPQAGGIGYGYTF
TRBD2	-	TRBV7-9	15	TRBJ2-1	TGTGCCAGCAGCGGAGGGACTAGTTCGTACAATGAGCAGTTCTTC	CASSGGTSSYNEQFF
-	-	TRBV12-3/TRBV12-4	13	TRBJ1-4	TGTGCCAGCAGTACCCTCTTGGGAGAAAAACTGTTTTTT	CASSTLLGEKLFF
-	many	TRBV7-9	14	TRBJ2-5	TGTGCCAGCAGCTTATATCGGGTGGCAGAGACCCAGTACTTC	CASSLYRVAETQYF
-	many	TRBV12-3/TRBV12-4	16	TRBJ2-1	TGTGCCAGCAGTTTATCCATTACAGGGATGCACAATGAGCAGTTCTTC	CASSLSITGMHNEQFF
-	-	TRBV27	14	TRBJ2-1	TGTGCCAGCAGTTTGGGGCGGGACTACAATGAGCAGTTCTTC	CASSLGRDYNEQFF
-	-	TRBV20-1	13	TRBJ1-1	TGCAGTGCTCCGAGTGGGGTGAACACTGAAGCTTTCTTT	CSAPSGVNTEAFF
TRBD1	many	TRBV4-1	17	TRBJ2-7	TGCGCCAGCAGCCAATACGGGACAGGGTCTGGAATATACGAGCAGTACTTC	CASSQYGTGSGIYEQYF
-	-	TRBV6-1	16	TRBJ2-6	TGTGCCAGCAGTCAGAAGGCCGGCTCTGGGGCCAACGTCCTGACTTTC	CASSQKAGSGANVLTF
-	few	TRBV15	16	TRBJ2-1	TGTGCCACCAGCAGGGGGGGGCCTTCGAGCTACAATGAGCAGTTCTTC	CATSRGGPSSYNEQFF
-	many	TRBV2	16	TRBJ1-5	TGTGCCAGCAGTGAACAGTTCACAGGGTACGGACAGCCCCAGCATTTT	CASSEQFTGYGQPQHF
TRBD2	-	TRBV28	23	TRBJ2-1	TGTGCCAGCAGTTTAAGGGGTCTACAGGGGCCCGGACTAGCGGGAGCGTTCTACAATGAGCAGTTCTTC	CASSLRGLQGPGLAGAFYNEQFF
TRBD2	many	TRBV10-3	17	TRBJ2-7	TGTGCCATCAGTGAGTCTCTTAGCGGGACGAGCTCCTACGAGCAGTACTTC	CAISESLSGTSSYEQYF
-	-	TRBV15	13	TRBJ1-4	TGTGCCGCCGCTCTGGGGGGGGCTGAAAAACTGTTTTTT	CAAALGGAEKLFF
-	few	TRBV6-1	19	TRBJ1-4	TGTGCCAGCAGTGAAGCAGGGGTGGCGACAACTTTGACTAATGAAAAACTGTTTTTT	CASSEAGVATTLTNEKLFF
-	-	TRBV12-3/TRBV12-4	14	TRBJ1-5	TGTGCCAGCAGTGGGGGCGGGGGGATCCAGCCCCAGCATTTT	CASSGGGGIQPQHF
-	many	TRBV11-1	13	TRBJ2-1	TGTGCCAGCAGCGTGGACAGGGAGGGTGAGCAGTTCTTC	CASSVDREGEQFF
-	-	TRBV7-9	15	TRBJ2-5	TGTGCCAGCAGCTTAGTAAGGGGAGTTTGGGAGACCCAGTACTTC	CASSLVRGVWETQYF
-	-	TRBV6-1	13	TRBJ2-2	TGTGCCAGCAGTGAAGTCCGCACCGGGGAGCTGTTTTTT	CASSEVRTGELFF
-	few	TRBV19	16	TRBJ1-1	TGTGCCAGTAGTGGTGGGCGCGGGCCCCTGAACACTGAAGCTTTCTTT	CASSGGRGPLNTEAFF
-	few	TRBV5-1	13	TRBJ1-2	TGCGCCAGCAGCTGGGGACAATTATATGGCTACACCTTC	CASSWGQLYGYTF
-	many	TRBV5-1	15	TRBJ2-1	TGCGCCAGCAGCTCAGGGGACGTCACCTACAATGAGCAGTTCTTC	CASSSGDVTYNEQFF
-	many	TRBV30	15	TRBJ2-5	TGTGCCTGGAGTGATTGGACGGGCAACCAAGAGACCCAGTACTTC	CAWSDWTGNQETQYF
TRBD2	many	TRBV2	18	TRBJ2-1	TGTGCCAGCAGTGAAGAGACTAGCGGGGGGGCATGGTACAATGAGCAGTTCTTC	CASSEETSGGAWYNEQFF
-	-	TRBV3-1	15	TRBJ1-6	TGTGCCAGCAGCCAAGGCGGACCAAGTGGTTCACCCCTCCACTTT	CASSQGGPSGSPLHF
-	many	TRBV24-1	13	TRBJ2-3	TGTGCCACCAGTGATCGACTGGGAGATACGCAGTATTTT	CATSDRLGDTQYF
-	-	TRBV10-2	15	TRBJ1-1	TGCGCCAGCAGGAGTCCCTTCACCGGGGGCACTGAAGCTTTCTTT	CASRSPFTGGTEAFF
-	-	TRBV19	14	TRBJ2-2	TGTGCCACCGCCCTGGGGGCGGACACCGGGGAGCTGTTTTTT	CATALGADTGELFF
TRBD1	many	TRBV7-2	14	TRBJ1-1	TGTGCCAGCAGCTTGCAGGGGGTTTATACTGAAGCTTTCTTT	CASSLQGVYTEAFF
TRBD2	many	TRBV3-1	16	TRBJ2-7	TGTGCCAGCAGCCGGCTAGCGGGAGTAAAACCCTACGAGCAGTACTTC	CASSRLAGVKPYEQYF
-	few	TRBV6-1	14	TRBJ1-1	TGTGCCAGCAGCCCTGGGACAACCTCACGGGGAGCTTTCTTT	CASSPGTTSRGAFF
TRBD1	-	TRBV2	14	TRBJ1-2	TGTGCCAGCAATCAAGGGACAGCCAACTATGGCTACACCTTC	CASNQGTANYGYTF
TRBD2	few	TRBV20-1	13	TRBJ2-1	TGCAGTGCTAATAGCGGGGGATGGAATGAGCAGTTCTTC	CSANSGGWNEQFF
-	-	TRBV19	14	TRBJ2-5	TGTGCCAGCAGCCAGCAGGGCCTGCAAGAGACCCAGTACTTC	CASSQQGLQETQYF
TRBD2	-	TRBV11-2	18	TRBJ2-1	TGTGCCAGCACCCCCGCCCGGGCTAGCGGGAGCTTCTACAATGAGCAGTTCTTC	CASTPARASGSFYNEQFF
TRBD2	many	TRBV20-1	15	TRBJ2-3	TGCAGTGCTAGGGGGACTAGCGGGGTCACAGATACGCAGTATTTT	CSARGTSGVTDTQYF
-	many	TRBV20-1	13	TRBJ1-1	TGCAGTGCTACGGACTTTTTAAGGACTGAAGCTTTCTTT	CSATDFLRTEAFF
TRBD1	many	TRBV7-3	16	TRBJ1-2	TGTGCCAGCAGCTTCTCCCGAATGAGCGGGACAGAAGGCTACACCTTC	CASSFSRMSGTEGYTF
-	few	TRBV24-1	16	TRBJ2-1	TGTGCCACCAGTGACGGAGTGGGTAGCGTTTACGGTGAGCAGTTCTTC	CATSDGVGSVYGEQFF
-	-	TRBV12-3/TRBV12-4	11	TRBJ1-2	TGTGCCAGTCAAGGGGGGTATGGCTACACCTTC	CASQGGYGYTF
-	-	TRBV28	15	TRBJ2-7	TGTGCCAGCAGTTTAAATTCCCAGGTTCCCTACGAGCAGTACTTC	CASSLNSQVPYEQYF
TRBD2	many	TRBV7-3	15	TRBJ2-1	TGTGCCAGCAGGTTGACTAGCGGAGGTTACAATGAGCAGTTCTTC	CASRLTSGGYNEQFF
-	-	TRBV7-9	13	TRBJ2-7	TGTGCCAGCAGCTATGGGATTGCCTACGAGCAGCACTTC	CASSYGIAYEQHF